Below are 14 T cell receptor beta chains sequenced from a single sample in a study of T cell repertoires in cytomegalovirus infection. TCRdb re-analysed the reads in MiXCR, keeping a single row per CDR3 protein. The profile covers over 450,000 distinct CDR3 sequences, with around 10% appearing a single time and about a tenth taken by the ten largest. The specimen sequenced was PBMCs. These receptors were obtained from a human donor in good health (CMV status not recorded). Some clones in this sample may be carry-over from other donors' samples.

This clonotype occurred many times. This CDR3 is CASSFPTSGANVLTF. In DNA form, the CDR3 reads TGTGCCAGCAGCTTCCCGACCTCTGGGGCCAACGTCCTGACTTTC. V usage is TRBV11-2 and J usage is TRBJ2-6; D uncertain. Trimming took off 3 bases at V and 0 bases at J, with 6 bases between the two ends. In germline, CDR1 is SGHAT, CDR2 FQNNGV. The CDR3 sequence is 15 residues long.

The chain combines TRBV5-4 with TRBJ2-7; D possibly corresponds to TRBD2 (7 bases). The CDR3 has 15 amino acids. The germline V and J ends were trimmed by 0 bases and 1 base, with 11 bases remaining between them. Germline CDR1 SGHNT, CDR2 YYREEE (reference sequence). DNA of the CDR3: TGTGCCAGCAGCTTGGAAGGGGGGGCATCCTACGAGCAGTACTTC. It translates to CASSLEGGASYEQYF.

The gene calls are TRBV28 and TRBJ1-2; D uncertain. The germline V gene encodes CDR1 MDHEN and CDR2 SYDVKM. The CDR3 runs 17 residues. V dropped 2 bases and J dropped 1 base, with 17 bases sitting between them. CDR3 DNA sequence: TGTGCCAGCAGTTTAATAAACCCTTCAGAGTTTAACTATGGCTACACCTTC. Translating it yields CASSLINPSEFNYGYTF.

The chain joins TRBV23-1 to TRBJ2-1; D is ambiguous. TRBV23-1 is classed as an ORF, of uncertain function. This CDR3 comprises 16 residues. Trimming took off 8 bases at V and 2 bases at J, with 19 bases between the two ends. CDR3 in amino acids: CASQLDDRDTYNEQFF. The DNA for the CDR3 is TGCGCCAGCCAACTGGACGACCGAGATACCTACAATGAGCAGTTCTTC.

This clonotype was observed at least ten times. The gene calls are TRBV2 and TRBJ2-2, with 8 bases matching TRBD2. J gave up 4 bases and V 7 bases, and 8 bases lay outside the gene matches. The CDR3 consists of 15 residues. The V gene's germline CDR1 is SNHLY and CDR2 FYNNEI. The CDR3 DNA reads TGTGCCAGCAAGTTATTAGCGGGAATCACCGGGGAGCTGTTTTTT. The encoded protein is CASKLLAGITGELFF.

This clonotype was seen only a few times. The chain joins TRBV7-9 to TRBJ1-3; D is possibly TRBD1 (6 bases). Trimming left V 4 bases short and J 3 bases short, with 10 bases between. Germline loops: CDR1 SEHNR, CDR2 FQNEAQ (reference sequence). CDR3 length equals 14 residues. DNA of the CDR3: TGTGCCAGCAGCTCCGGGACACTTGGAAACACCATATATTTT. This sequence encodes CASSSGTLGNTIYF.

In this sample, this clonotype turned up many times. V is TRBV7-9 and J is TRBJ2-5; TRBD1 matches 9 bases. V lost 4 bases, J lost 0 bases, and 0 bases stayed unmatched. Germline V gene data show CDR1 as SEHNR and CDR2 as FQNEAQ (reference sequence). This CDR3 is built from 14 residues. In nucleotides, the CDR3 is TGTGCCAGCAGCTGGACAGGGGACCAAGAGACCCAGTACTTC. It encodes CASSWTGDQETQYF.

This clonotype was counted at least ten times. The rearrangement joins TRBV6-5 to TRBJ1-4; the D gene is possibly TRBD1 (6 bases). V was trimmed by 2 bases and J by 7 bases, leaving 17 bases between them. The CDR3 extends over 16 amino acids. CDR1 is MNHEY, CDR2 SVGAGI, per germline. As DNA, the CDR3 is TGTGCCAGCAGTTACAGGCAGGGGTTTGTAGGTGAAAAACTGTTTTTT. It encodes CASSYRQGFVGEKLFF.

In its sample, this clonotype was seen a few times. The rearrangement links TRBV20-1 to TRBJ2-5; 7 positions match TRBD2. The CDR3 contains 15 residues. V lost 5 bases to trimming and J lost 8 bases; unmatched junction nucleotides: 17. Per germline, CDR1 DFQATT and CDR2 SNEGSKA (reference sequence). This CDR3 is CSALEKSLAVPTQYF. The CDR3 DNA reads TGCAGTGCTCTAGAGAAGAGTCTAGCGGTTCCTACCCAGTACTTC.

In its sample, this clonotype was seen many times. The chain combines TRBV5-1 with TRBJ1-2; D gene uncertain. CDR3 length: 13 residues. The germline CDR1 and CDR2 sequences are SGHRS and YFSETQ. The V end lost 0 bases, the J end lost 8 bases, and 11 bases lay between the germline ends. The CDR3 region has the DNA TGCGCCAGCAGCTTGGAGGTGGGGTCGGGCTACACCTTC. Amino acid sequence: CASSLEVGSGYTF.

The V gene is TRBV6-5, the J gene TRBJ2-2; no definite D call. Trimming removed 6 bases from V and 4 bases from J, with 18 bases in between. CDR1 is MNHEY, CDR2 SVGAGI, per germline. The CDR3 is 16 residues long. CDR3 bases: TGTGCCAGCAGGCACCGGCTTGAAGGGCCCACCGGGGAGCTGTTTTTT. It codes for CASRHRLEGPTGELFF.

This clonotype was recorded many times. The rearrangement uses TRBV7-6 and TRBJ2-2, with TRBD2 as a possible D gene (6 bases). Germline V CDR1 and CDR2: SGHVS, FNYEAQ. CDR3 length equals 14 residues. V was cut by 5 bases and J by 1 base, with 8 bases left in between. The CDR3 region has the DNA TGTGCCAGCAGCCGGGGACTGAACACCGGGGAGCTGTTTTTT. Translating gives CASSRGLNTGELFF.

In this sample, this clonotype turned up a few times. The genes are TRBV15 and TRBJ1-3, with no clear D. Trimming left V 0 bases short and J 0 bases short, with 12 bases between. The CDR3 runs 17 residues. CDR1 is LNHNV, CDR2 YYDKDF, per germline (reference sequence). CDR3 in amino acids: CATSRDHGVSSGNTIYF. CDR3 DNA sequence: TGTGCCACCAGCAGAGATCACGGGGTCTCCTCTGGAAACACCATATATTTT.

This clonotype was detected many times. The chain links TRBV5-1 to TRBJ1-1; D might be TRBD1 (5 bases). The CDR3 is made up of 15 amino acids. Trimming cost V 1 base and J 0 bases, with 10 bases left between them. In germline, CDR1 is SGHRS, CDR2 YFSETQ. The CDR3 DNA is TGCGCCAGCAGCTTGTCGGGGACTATGAACACTGAAGCTTTCTTT. It specifies CASSLSGTMNTEAFF. Supplemented by reference TRBV5-1 and TRBJ1-1, the full variable domain reads KAGVTQTPRYLIKTRGQQVTLSCSPISGHRSVSWYQQTPGQGLQFLFEYFSETQRNKGNFPGRFSGRQFSNSRSEMNVSTLELGDSALYLCASSLSGTMNTEAFFGQGTRLTVV.